Below are 12 T cell receptor beta chains sequenced from a single sample in a study of cytomegalovirus exposure and HLA in healthy donors. It was with 60 Vbeta and 13 Jbeta primers that the PCR ran. TCRdb's table, derived via immunoSEQ multiplex PCR, lists solely in-frame clones and lacks some. Counted here are tens of thousands of clones, just under 90% occurring once; the ten biggest clones make up around 3%. Input material: PBMCs. The receptors shown here come from a boy younger than 18 in good health and CMV-seronegative.

V and J are TRBV2 and TRBJ2-3; 9 bases match TRBD1. Trimming removed 6 bases from V and 5 bases from J; junction bases left unmatched: 9. Germline V CDR1 and CDR2: SNHLY, FYNNEI. The CDR3 spans 15 residues. The CDR3 protein is CASRGQGGWGDTQYF. In DNA form, the CDR3 reads TGTGCCAGCAGGGGACAGGGAGGGTGGGGAGATACGCAGTATTTT. Using reference TRBV2 and TRBJ2-3 for the parts outside the CDR3, the full variable domain is EPEVTQTPSHQVTQMGQEVILRCVPISNHLYFYWYRQILGQKVEFLVSFYNNEISEKSEIFDDQFSVERPDGSNFTLKIRSTKLEDSAMYFCASRGQGGWGDTQYFGPGTRLTVL.

This rearrangement joins TRBV5-5 to TRBJ2-1, with TRBD1 matching over 8 bases. Per the germline V gene, CDR1 is SGHKS and CDR2 is YYEKEE (reference sequence). This CDR3 contains 17 residues. Trimming took 4 bases from V and 4 from J; bases not matched to a gene: 13. The CDR3 bases are TGTGCCAGCAGCCCGCTGGGACAGGAACGGATATACAATGAGCAGTTCTTC. Its translation is CASSPLGQERIYNEQFF.

The V and J genes are TRBV7-9 and TRBJ1-5; 7 bases agree with TRBD1. The V and J ends lost 5 bases and 2 bases, in that order; junction bases with no gene match: 15. Germline loops: CDR1 SEHNR, CDR2 FQNEAQ (reference sequence). The CDR3 totals 18 residues. The CDR3 loop is CASSRWDSGSGGNQPQHF. DNA for the CDR3: TGTGCCAGCAGCCGATGGGACAGTGGATCTGGGGGCAATCAGCCCCAGCATTTT.

The rearrangement uses TRBV5-4 and TRBJ2-2, with 7 bases that match TRBD1. Per the germline V gene, CDR1 is SGHNT and CDR2 is YYREEE (reference sequence). V was clipped by 6 bases and J by 3 bases; unmatched bases: 8. The CDR3 covers 15 residues. The CDR3 nucleotides are TGTGCCAGCACCCAGGGGGTGGGGGACACCGGGGAGCTGTTTTTT. Translation: CASTQGVGDTGELFF.

The genes are TRBV5-1 and TRBJ1-2, with 10 bases fitting TRBD1. The J segment lost 5 bases and the V segment lost 4 bases, leaving 8 bases of the junction unmatched. CDR1 SGHRS and CDR2 YFSETQ come from the germline V gene. CDR3 length: 15 residues. The CDR3 region has the DNA TGCGCCAGCAGCCCGGGGAGACAGGGGGCTTATGGCTACACCTTC. Translating gives CASSPGRQGAYGYTF.

CDR3 sequence reads: CASSLGASGEYSTDTQYF. Written as DNA, the CDR3 is TGTGCCAGCAGCTTAGGGGCTAGCGGGGAGTATTCCACAGATACGCAGTATTTT. This rearrangement joins TRBV7-6 to TRBJ2-3; 9 bases map to TRBD2. The CDR3 is made up of 18 amino acids. Germline CDR1 SGHVS, CDR2 FNYEAQ. Germline trimming cut 1 base from V and 2 bases from J; bases unmatched to any gene: 10.

This chain joins TRBV7-8 and TRBJ1-4; D not resolved. Trimming removed 4 bases from V and 7 bases from J, with 13 bases in between. The CDR3 extends over 14 amino acids. The germline CDR1 and CDR2 sequences are SGHVS and FQNEAQ. This chain's CDR3 is CASSYPGKSEKLFF. CDR3 coding DNA: TGTGCCAGCAGCTATCCCGGGAAGAGTGAAAAACTGTTTTTT.

This chain joins TRBV7-2 and TRBJ2-3; 9 nucleotides match TRBD1. CDR3 length: 15 residues. V was pared by 4 bases and J by 6 bases, with 8 bases of the junction left unmatched. CDR1 is SGHTA and CDR2 is FQGNSA in the germline V gene. This CDR3 reads CASSWGQGTLDTQYF. The CDR3 region has the DNA TGTGCCAGCAGCTGGGGACAGGGCACTTTGGATACGCAGTATTTT.

This rearrangement joins TRBV7-2 to TRBJ2-7; 9 bases line up with TRBD1. V lost 5 bases to trimming and J lost 4 bases; unmatched junction nucleotides: 9. Germline CDR1 SGHTA, CDR2 FQGNSA. The CDR3 sequence is 15 residues long. CDR3 nucleotide sequence: TGTGCCAGCAGCCGCTTCGGGACAGGGCTTTACGAGCAGTACTTC. Translated, it gives CASSRFGTGLYEQYF.

The gene calls are TRBV29-1 and TRBJ1-2, with D unresolved. The length of the CDR3 is 13 residues. The ends were cut back, 0 bases at V and 4 bases at J, with 9 bases in the middle. Germline CDR1 SQVTM, CDR2 ANQGSEA. This CDR3 reads CSVEEDLFYGYTF. Here the CDR3 DNA reads TGCAGCGTTGAAGAGGACTTATTCTATGGCTACACCTTC.

The chain has TRBV2 and TRBJ1-1; D not certain. The CDR3 length is 15 residues. Trimming stripped 4 bases from V and 1 base from J, with 13 bases between. The germline V gene encodes CDR1 SNHLY and CDR2 FYNNEI. CDR3 in DNA: TGTGCCAGCAGTGTGGAGGCACGGCAGAACACTGAAGCTTTCTTT. Translated: CASSVEARQNTEAFF.

The chain links TRBV29-1 to TRBJ2-7, with D possibly matching TRBD2 (5 bases). The ends were cut back, 6 bases at V and 7 bases at J, with 19 bases in the middle. CDR1 and CDR2 (germline): SQVTM, ANQGSEA. The CDR3 loop spans 13 amino acids. The CDR3 DNA follows: TGCAGCGTCCCCCGAGGGTCGTCCGGGGAGCAGTACTTC. As protein: CSVPRGSSGEQYF.